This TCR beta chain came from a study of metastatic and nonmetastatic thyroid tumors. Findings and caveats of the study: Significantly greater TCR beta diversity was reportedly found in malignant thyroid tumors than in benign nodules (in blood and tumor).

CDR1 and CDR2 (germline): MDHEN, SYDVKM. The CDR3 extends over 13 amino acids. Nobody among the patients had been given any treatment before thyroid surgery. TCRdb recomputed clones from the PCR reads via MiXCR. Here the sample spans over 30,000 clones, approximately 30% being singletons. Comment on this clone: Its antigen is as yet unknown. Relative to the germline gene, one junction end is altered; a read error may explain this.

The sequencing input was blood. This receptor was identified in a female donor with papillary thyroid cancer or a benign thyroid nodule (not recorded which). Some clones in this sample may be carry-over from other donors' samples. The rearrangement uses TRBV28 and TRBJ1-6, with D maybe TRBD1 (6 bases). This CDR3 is CQVGQGTNSPLHF. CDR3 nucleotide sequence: TGCCAGGTTGGGCAGGGGACTAATTCACCCCTCCACTTT.